These 26 T cell receptor beta chains share one sample of origin, sequenced in a study of blood T cell repertoires in COVID-19. Sequencing was performed with immunoSEQ multiplex PCR; in TCRdb, only in-frame clones are kept and a portion is missing. This sample yields roughly 200,000 clones, of which 75% to 90% are seen a single time; around 8% belongs to the top ten. The sample was peripheral blood. The receptors were sampled from a woman in her sixties with acute or convalescent COVID-19.

The chain is built from TRBV6-6 and TRBJ1-5; D gene ambiguous. Trimming took off 7 bases at V and 5 bases at J, with 12 bases between the two ends. CDR3 length equals 13 residues. In germline, CDR1 is MNHNY, CDR2 SVGAGI (reference sequence). CDR3 protein: CASNPDKDQPQHF. The DNA of the CDR3 is TGTGCCAGCAACCCCGACAAAGATCAGCCCCAGCATTTT.

The V gene is TRBV4-2, the J gene TRBJ1-1; no firm D call. The germline gives CDR1 LGHNA, CDR2 YNFKEQ. The CDR3 length is 12 residues. The V gene lost 2 bases and the J gene lost 10 bases, with 11 bases spanning the gap. The CDR3 is CASSQPGLAAFF. Here the CDR3 DNA reads TGTGCCAGCAGCCAACCCGGACTAGCAGCTTTCTTT.

This clone was recorded only once. The CDR3 nucleotides are TGTGCCAGCAGCGACAGGGTCCAGGAAAAACTGTTTTTT. It codes for CASSDRVQEKLFF. The chain couples TRBV6-5 to TRBJ1-4, with 7 bases fitting TRBD1. Germline CDR1 MNHEY, CDR2 SVGAGI. The V segment lost 6 bases and the J segment 8 bases; nucleotides outside the gene matches: 6. This CDR3 region has 13 residues.

In its sample, this clone was seen once. The chain has TRBV12-5 and TRBJ2-5; possibly TRBD1 for D (6 bases). V was cut by 5 bases and J by 4 bases, with 17 bases left in between. This CDR3 is 15 amino acids long. The germline CDR1 and CDR2 sequences are LGHNT and FRNRAP. The CDR3 coding sequence is TGTGCTAGTGGTGATGCCCCAGGGGTGGGAGAGACCCAGTACTTC. It is translated as CASGDAPGVGETQYF.

This chain connects TRBV6-6 to TRBJ2-1; 7 nucleotides line up with TRBD2. V lost 6 bases to trimming and J lost 0 bases; unmatched junction nucleotides: 8. Germline values: CDR1 MNHNY, CDR2 SVGAGI (reference sequence). CDR3 length equals 16 residues. CDR3 DNA sequence: TGTGCCAGCAGCGACCGACTAGCTGGCTCCTACAATGAGCAGTTCTTC. It specifies CASSDRLAGSYNEQFF.

The rearrangement uses TRBV30 and TRBJ1-5; D is uncertain. Germline CDR1 reads GTSNPN; CDR2 reads SVGIG (reference sequence). This CDR3 is 13 amino acids long. V was clipped by 4 bases and J by 7 bases, with 14 bases between them. The CDR3: CAWTRLAGQPQHF. The CDR3 coding sequence is TGTGCCTGGACCCGTCTAGCTGGGCAGCCCCAGCATTTT.

This rearrangement joins TRBV27 to TRBJ1-5; 7 bases agree with TRBD1. CDR3 size: 15 residues. The V and J ends lost 6 bases and 6 bases, in that order; junction bases with no gene match: 11. Germline assignment: CDR1 MNHEY and CDR2 SMNVEV (reference sequence). The CDR3 loop is CASSSGPRGRQPQHF. As DNA, the CDR3 is TGTGCCAGCAGCTCAGGGCCAAGGGGGCGTCAGCCCCAGCATTTT.

This chain connects TRBV5-6 to TRBJ1-6, with D unresolved. Germline V lookup: CDR1 SGHDT, CDR2 YYEEEE. Trimming left V 4 bases short and J 9 bases short, with 8 bases between. The CDR3 runs to 12 residues. The CDR3: CASSRYLSPLHF. The CDR3 bases are TGTGCCAGCAGCCGCTACCTTTCACCCCTCCACTTT.

This chain links TRBV15 with TRBJ1-3; a weak D match, TRBD1 (6 bases). Germline assignment: CDR1 LNHNV and CDR2 YYDKDF (reference sequence). The CDR3 extends over 14 amino acids. Trimming pared 0 bases from V and 7 bases from J, leaving 10 bases between. DNA for the CDR3: TGTGCCACCAGCAGAGAGATACAGGGTAACACCATATATTTT. It yields the protein CATSREIQGNTIYF.

V gene TRBV10-1 combines with J gene TRBJ1-4, with 7 bases identical to TRBD1. V dropped 0 bases and J dropped 5; count of bases not matched to a gene: 3. This CDR3 has 15 amino acids. Germline values: CDR1 WNHNN, CDR2 SYGVQD (reference sequence). CDR3 in amino acids: CASSESAGGNEKLFF. The CDR3 DNA is TGCGCCAGCAGTGAGTCGGCAGGGGGGAATGAAAAACTGTTTTTT.

The CDR3 here is CASSPKATGVTNEKLFF. The CDR3 nucleotides are TGCGCCAGCAGCCCTAAGGCGACAGGGGTCACTAATGAAAAACTGTTTTTT. This rearrangement joins TRBV4-1 to TRBJ1-4; 8 nucleotides match TRBD1. Germline V lookup: CDR1 MGHRA, CDR2 YSYEKL. V lost 4 bases and J lost 2; bases outside the gene matches: 9. The CDR3 covers 17 residues.

The genes are TRBV3-1 (or the pseudogene TRBV3-2) and TRBJ2-3, with TRBD2 matching over 10 bases. CDR3 length equals 17 residues. V gave up 4 bases and J gave up 5 bases; unmatched junction bases: 12. Germline V lookup: CDR1 LGHDT, CDR2 YNNKEL (reference sequence). CDR3 sequence (DNA): TGTGCCAGCAGCCCAGATTCTAGCGGGAGACGGAGAGATACGCAGTATTTT. Its translation: CASSPDSSGRRRDTQYF.

This chain links TRBV11-2 with TRBJ2-3, with 7 bases matching TRBD2. V gave up 1 base and J gave up 8 bases; unmatched junction bases: 9. Germline V lookup: CDR1 SGHAT, CDR2 FQNNGV. CDR3 length: 15 amino acids. For the CDR3, the DNA is TGTGCCAGCAGCTTAGCAGCGCGTCCGGGGGGTACGCAGTATTTT. Translating it yields CASSLAARPGGTQYF.

The chain links TRBV29-1 to TRBJ1-5, with 8 bases fitting TRBD1. CDR1 is SQVTM, CDR2 ANQGSEA, per germline. Trimming cost V 4 bases and J 4 bases; bases outside gene matches: 9. The CDR3 is made up of 15 amino acids. CDR3 region: CSVASGHRGNQPQHF. The DNA of the CDR3 is TGCAGCGTTGCGTCGGGCCACAGGGGGAATCAGCCCCAGCATTTT.

J is TRBJ2-2 and V is TRBV30; D is undetermined. Per germline, CDR1 GTSNPN and CDR2 SVGIG (reference sequence). V gave up 4 bases and J gave up 2 bases, with 17 bases separating them. The CDR3 consists of 16 residues. CDR3 DNA: TGTGCCTGGACCCGAGAAGTCCTTACTAACACCGGGGAGCTGTTTTTT. Its protein is CAWTREVLTNTGELFF.

The chain joins TRBV4-2 to TRBJ2-1; TRBD1 matches 9 bases. The CDR3 spans 15 residues. Germline V gives CDR1 LGHNA, CDR2 YNFKEQ. Germline trimming cut 5 bases from V and 8 bases from J; bases unmatched to any gene: 10. In DNA, the CDR3 is TGTGCCAGCAGCTTACCGGGACAGGGAGGTGATGAGCAGTTCTTC. Protein sequence: CASSLPGQGGDEQFF.

The gene calls are TRBV6-6 and TRBJ2-2; TRBD2 agrees at 9 bases. The CDR3 has 16 amino acids. Per the germline V gene, CDR1 is MNHNY and CDR2 is SVGAGI (reference sequence). The V gene end was trimmed by 6 bases and the J gene end by 8 bases; junction bases not matched to a gene: 13. In nucleotides, the CDR3 is TGTGCCAGCAGCGCCCGTGGATTAGCGGGAGTAGGGGAGCTGTTTTTT. Protein: CASSARGLAGVGELFF.

This sequence joins TRBV19 and TRBJ1-6; the D is unclear. The CDR3 covers 13 residues. V was shortened by 8 bases and J by 3 bases, with 8 bases between the two germline ends. CDR1 and CDR2 (germline): LNHDA, SQIVND (reference sequence). CDR3 amino acids: CASGDNYNSPLHF. CDR3 nucleotides: TGTGCCAGTGGCGACAACTATAATTCACCCCTCCACTTT.

This chain links TRBV6-1 with TRBJ2-3, with 12 nucleotides matching TRBD2. CDR1 is MNHNS, CDR2 SASEGT, per germline. Trimming cost V 4 bases and J 3 bases; bases outside gene matches: 5. The CDR3 length is 16 residues. This chain's CDR3 is CASSGLAGVGTDTQYF. CDR3 sequence (DNA): TGTGCCAGCAGTGGACTAGCGGGAGTGGGAACAGATACGCAGTATTTT.

V usage is TRBV5-5 and J usage is TRBJ1-1; weak D call: TRBD1 (6 bases). V was cut by 2 bases and J by 5 bases, with 16 bases left in between. The CDR3 is made up of 15 amino acids. CDR1 and CDR2 (germline): SGHKS, YYEKEE (reference sequence). The CDR3 DNA reads TGTGCCAGCAGCTTTGGGTGGGGGCTGAGGACTGAAGCTTTCTTT. It codes for CASSFGWGLRTEAFF.

This chain uses TRBV4-1 with TRBJ2-1; 9 bases align to TRBD2. The CDR3 covers 17 residues. CDR1 and CDR2 (germline): MGHRA, YSYEKL. The trim removed 0 bases at V and 1 base at J, leaving 4 bases unmatched. The CDR3 is CASSQDKLAGSYNEQFF. The DNA of the CDR3 is TGCGCCAGCAGCCAAGATAAGCTAGCGGGGTCCTACAATGAGCAGTTCTTC.

The V gene is TRBV21-1, the J gene TRBJ2-6; the table calls TRBD1, which could not be checked here. TRBV21-1 is flagged as a pseudogene. The CDR3 is 19 amino acids. CDR3 sequence: CASSKRPGHFPSGANVLTF. The CDR3, as DNA: TGTGCCAGCAGCAAAAGACCGGGACATTTTCCTTCTGGGGCCAACGTCCTGACTTTC.

The chain uses TRBV6-2 or TRBV6-3 and TRBJ2-7; TRBD2 agrees at 10 bases. This CDR3 contains 17 residues. Germline V lookup: CDR1 MNHEY, CDR2 SVGEGT. V was pared by 5 bases and J by 4 bases, with 14 bases of the junction left unmatched. CDR3 region: CASSVNVKLAGTYEQYF. CDR3 nucleotides: TGTGCCAGCAGTGTCAATGTAAAACTAGCGGGGACTTACGAGCAGTACTTC.

The chain is built from TRBV6-6 and TRBJ2-4; D remains ambiguous. The CDR3 runs to 17 residues. The V gene's germline CDR1 is MNHNY and CDR2 SVGAGI (reference sequence). The ends were cut back, 5 bases at V and 0 bases at J, with 17 bases in the middle. The CDR3, as DNA: TGTGCCAGCAGTCAGAGGTCAGCTCCTCTAGCCAAAAACATTCAGTACTTC. It codes for CASSQRSAPLAKNIQYF.

V is TRBV5-5 and J is TRBJ2-1; 11 positions agree with TRBD2. After removal of 1 base from V and 3 bases from J, the junction contained 6 bases not matched to a gene. CDR3 length: 17 amino acids. Germline V CDR1 and CDR2: SGHKS, YYEKEE (reference sequence). The chain's CDR3 is CASSLISGTSGYNEQFF. CDR3 DNA sequence: TGTGCCAGCAGCTTGATCTCCGGGACTAGCGGCTACAATGAGCAGTTCTTC.

The chain joins TRBV5-1 to TRBJ2-2, with D hard to call. The ends were cut back, 3 bases at V and 6 bases at J, with 6 bases in the middle. This CDR3 contains 12 residues. Germline values: CDR1 SGHRS, CDR2 YFSETQ. The CDR3: CASSSSSGELFF. The CDR3 DNA follows: TGCGCCAGCAGCTCGAGCTCCGGGGAGCTGTTTTTT. The entire variable domain, with the rest obtained from reference TRBV5-1 and TRBJ2-2, is as follows: KAGVTQTPRYLIKTRGQQVTLSCSPISGHRSVSWYQQTPGQGLQFLFEYFSETQRNKGNFPGRFSGRQFSNSRSEMNVSTLELGDSALYLCASSSSSGELFFGEGSRLTVL.